This TCR beta chain was documented in a study of cytomegalovirus exposure and HLA in healthy donors listed by TCRdb under 2017. Background for the entire study: An earlier analysis of some 620 of the donors reported about 260 Gb of sequence data and 117 million unique TCR beta sequences obtained from approximately 180 million T cells. Donor age, sex, ethnicity and CMV serostatus were compiled together with the repertoire data. To decide whether each TCR beta V gene segment behaved as functional or pseudogenic, an earlier analysis of some 600 of the donors relied on high-throughput TCR beta sequencing. On average, over 200,000 unique TCR beta nucleotide sequences were sequenced per donor among several hundred genotyped donors of the cohort, with 15% to 20% of those sequences being non-productive. Genome-wide SNP genotypes for about 55% of the 666 donors were used in a later genetic analysis, which treated that subset as a discovery cohort. The study profiled the T cell repertoires of 666 subjects by immunosequencing and related them to cytomegalovirus serostatus. Besides the first cohort of 666 subjects, a separate validation cohort made up of 95 to 150 different subjects was used. Class I and class II HLA loci were covered by the typing at four-digit resolution. Approximately 310 gigabases of sequencing data and tens of millions of unique TCR sequences were included in an early release covering about 620 HLA-typed donors. Of the roughly 390 genotyped donors, 80% to 90% were placed in the genetic ancestry cluster associated with self-reported Caucasian donors. Typing coverage varied by locus: about 629-630 donors for A, B, C, DRB1 and DQB1; approximately 500 for DQA1; approximately 610 for DPA1; approximately 490 for DPB1. All discovery cohort repertoires had been generated on a single sequencing platform. The later analysis used no new phenotypic data to find candidate immune exposures, relying instead on TCR beta sequences and their occurrence across donors. Because of strong linkage in the cohort, a few DR-DQ haplotypes were treated as single units for association and clustering. The study combined high-throughput TCR immunosequencing, statistical association of individual TCRs with disease status, and machine learning to predict cytomegalovirus infection status. A later analysis re-examined previously published TCR beta repertoires from more than 550 donors and added high-resolution HLA genotyping to investigate patterns of TCR occurrence. The study aimed to test whether cataloging public T cell receptors could reveal signatures of past pathogen exposure.

On the study overall, not on this receptor specifically: The authors suggested that the approach could potentially be extended to other disease states and immunological phenotypes. In vitro tests confirmed that a few of the cytomegalovirus-associated TCR beta chains recognize cytomegalovirus antigens. The cohort was sequenced for TCR beta chains only, and without alpha or paired-chain data the features that could be detected were limited. In a later genetic analysis, a missense DCLRE1C variant was associated with V-gene and J-gene trimming of TCR beta chains, and the association was replicated in an independent cohort. A further reported finding was that TCR beta sequences accurately predicted the HLA-A and HLA-B alleles for most subjects in the first cohort. Some IMGT-functional V segments, including TRBV6-2 and TRBV6-3, could not be distinguished by the 87-base-pair reads and were therefore excluded. Broadly in line with IMGT annotations, most TCR beta V segments showed up in productive rearrangements about 87% or about 30% of the time in an earlier analysis of around 600 of the donors. In a later analysis, several top co-occurrence clusters were reported to appear linked to parvovirus B19, influenza, CMV and Epstein-Barr virus. In a later analysis, HLA-associated TCR beta chains showed more clonal expansion and lower generation probabilities than non-associated chains that were equally common. Linkage disequilibrium might explain the correlated functional status among segregating V segments, but an unknown experimental factor could not be ruled out. The study listed 150 to 200 TCR beta chains as associated with cytomegalovirus. A later analysis found that TCR association rates varied across HLA loci, with DRB1 alleles showing the most associated TCRs and HLA-C alleles the fewest. In a later genetic analysis, fewer N-insertions in productive TCRs were reported among donors in an Asian-associated ancestry cluster than the roughly 700-donor mean. Because HLA typing was missing for some donors at each locus, association tests included only the typed subset. Across donors, most TCR sequences were observed very rarely, whereas some public TCRs were present in many individuals. About 17 rarely observed V segments, including chromosome 9 orphons, were excluded from the earlier analysis of some 590 of the donors because counts were too low. A cluster of highly shared sequence variants was judged likely to be a technical artifact of the sequencing pipeline. Sequencing depth was assumed to be roughly uniform across donors in the presence/absence analyses, though that assumption may not hold. According to a later analysis, most CMV-associated TCR beta chains appeared to be HLA-restricted, and the HLA associations seemed to be driven largely by CMV exposure. The classifier was reported to diagnose cytomegalovirus status with high specificity and sensitivity in both the original and validation cohorts. Immune exposure information for the cohort was limited to CMV serostatus. When HLA alleles, especially DR and DQ, strongly co-occurred, TCR associations were difficult to assign to individual alleles. At a false discovery rate of 0.05, a later analysis linked under 20,000 TCR beta sequences to specific HLA alleles.

Notes on this clone: Its antigen has not been determined.

Libraries were prepared through the immunoSEQ multiplex PCR assay. For the multiplex PCR, a mixture combining 60 forward primers for TCR Vbeta segments and 13 reverse primers for TCR Jbeta segments was used. The CDR3 region of rearranged TCR beta genes was amplified from genomic DNA with a multiplex PCR assay. The Illumina HiSeq System was used to sequence the amplified TCR beta libraries as 87-base-pair reads. As for how the authors treated the data: A later analysis tallied roughly 80 million unique TCR beta chains across the 666 repertoires, and some 10 million of those chains were shared by two or more donors. To remove PCR and sequencing errors, raw reads were error-corrected and collapsed into unique sequences using a nearest-neighbor algorithm that merged closely related sequences. Alignment of CDR3 sequences to IMGT reference sequences was used to assign V, D and J gene segments. Each retained sequence needed at least a six-nucleotide match to both a V gene segment and a J gene segment. A rearrangement was called productive if the CDR3 had no stop codons and remained in frame with V and J, and every other rearrangement was called non-productive. CDR3 was defined according to IMGT convention as the region running from the second conserved V-encoded cysteine to the conserved J-encoded phenylalanine. In an earlier analysis of approximately 590 of the donors, sequences lacking an unambiguous match to a single V gene segment were excluded. In an earlier analysis of some 590 of the donors, V segments were called functional above 56.7% productive rearrangements and were called segregating when the between-donor standard deviation exceeded 5%. To diagnose cytomegalovirus status from the catalog of TCR beta chain sequences, a statistical classification framework was built. V and J gene assignment, in a later analysis, came from comparing TCR nucleotide sequences with IMGT/GENE-DB human TR gene sequences. Using the TCRdist pipeline, a later analysis assigned CDR3 sequences along with most-parsimonious VDJ recombination scenarios. A later analysis defined each TCR beta chain by its CDR3 amino acid sequence plus V-gene family, and excluded reads lacking a unique V-gene family. As a way to deal with suspected cross-contamination and a sequencing artifact, a later analysis dropped 640 or so nucleotide sequences that were highly shared and had low generation probability. In a later analysis, a clonal expansion index was calculated for each public chain from normalized within-repertoire ranks of inferred template counts. In a later analysis, generation probabilities were computed with a VDJ recombination model fitted to out-of-frame rearrangements, and the resulting probabilities were checked against IGoR. Hypergeometric tests were used in a later analysis to score TCR-TCR, TCR-HLA and TCR-CMV co-occurrence, with a repertoire-size bias correction applied to the TCR pairs. False discovery rates were estimated in a later analysis by permuting HLA or CMV assignments 20 times. A later analysis grouped co-occurring TCRs with DBSCAN, adding TCRdist sequence similarity when clustering within HLA-allele-positive subsets. Co-occurrence clustering excluded repertoires with fewer than 30,000 or more than 120,000 public chains, plus five with anomalous nucleotide sharing. The source is immuneACCESS, and TCRdb retained only in-frame sequences with V and J called. Part of the clones is not carried over; for the studies checked, unresolved V genes explain less than half of this, and the remainder is unexplained. D and trimming were read from the DNA, whereas the V and J calls and clone size are those reported in that table. The sample table gives about 110,000 clones. The ten largest clonotypes hold about 0.59% of the sample.

The cohort was made up of 666 healthy bone marrow donors. Cohort members were all nominally healthy when sampled, although unrecorded immune exposures were likely present. The donor was CMV seronegative and was included in the group of 352 seronegative cohort members. Each donor provided a peripheral blood sample, and peripheral blood mononuclear cells were used for TCR beta sequencing. The Qiagen DNeasy Blood Extraction Kit was used to extract genomic DNA from the blood cell samples. Per the germline V gene (reference sequence), LNHNV is the CDR1 and YYDKDF is the CDR2. The V and J ends are trimmed by 6 bases and 5 bases, leaving 13 bases between them. The CDR3 has 13 amino acids, counting the end cysteine and phenylalanine. Solely the CDR3 DNA is kept, with 39 bases framed from the first base.

The V gene is TRBV15 and the J gene is TRBJ1-1; a confident D gene designation cannot be given. This sequence was found in a man aged 50 to 60 in good health and CMV-seronegative. Sequencing was performed on PBMCs. The encoded CDR3 is CATRVEVGTEAFF. The sequence in DNA is TGTGCCACCAGGGTAGAGGTCGGGACTGAAGCTTTCTTT. Here the CDR3 is joined to the reference TRBV15 and TRBJ1-1 genes, and the full variable domain is: DAMVIQNPRYQVTQFGKPVTLSCSQTLNHNVMYWYQQKSSQAPKLLFHYYDKDFNNEADTPDNFQSRRPNTSFCFLDIRSPGLGDTAMYLCATRVEVGTEAFFGQGTRLTVV.